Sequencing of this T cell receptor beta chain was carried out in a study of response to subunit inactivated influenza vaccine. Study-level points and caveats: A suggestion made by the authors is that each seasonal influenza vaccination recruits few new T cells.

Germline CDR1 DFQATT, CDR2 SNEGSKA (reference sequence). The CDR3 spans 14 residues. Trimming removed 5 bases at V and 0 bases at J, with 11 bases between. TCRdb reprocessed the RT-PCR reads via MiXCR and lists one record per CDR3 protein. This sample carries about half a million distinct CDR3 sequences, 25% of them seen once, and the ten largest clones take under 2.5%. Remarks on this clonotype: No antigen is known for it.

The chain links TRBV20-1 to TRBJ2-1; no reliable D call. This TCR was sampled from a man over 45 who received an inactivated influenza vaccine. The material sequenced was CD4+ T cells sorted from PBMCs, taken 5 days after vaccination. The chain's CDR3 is CSASRSSSYNEQFF. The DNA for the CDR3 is TGCAGTGCTTCTAGATCTAGCTCCTACAATGAGCAGTTCTTC.